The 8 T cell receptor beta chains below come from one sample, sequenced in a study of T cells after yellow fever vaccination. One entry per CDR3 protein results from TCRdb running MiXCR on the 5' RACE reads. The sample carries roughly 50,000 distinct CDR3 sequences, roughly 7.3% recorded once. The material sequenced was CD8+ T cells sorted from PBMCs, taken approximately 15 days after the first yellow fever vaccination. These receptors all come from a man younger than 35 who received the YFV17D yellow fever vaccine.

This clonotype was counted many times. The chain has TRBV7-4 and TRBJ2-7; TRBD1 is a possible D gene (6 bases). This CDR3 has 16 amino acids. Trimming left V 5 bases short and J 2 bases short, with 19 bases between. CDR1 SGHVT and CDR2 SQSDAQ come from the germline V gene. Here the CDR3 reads CASSPKTGAVTYEQYV. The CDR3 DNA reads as TGTGCCAGCAGCCCAAAGACAGGTGCCGTCACCTACGAGCAGTACGTC.

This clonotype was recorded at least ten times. CDR3 residues: CASSLNYEQYF. CDR3 sequence (DNA): TGTGCCAGCAGCTTAAACTACGAGCAGTACTTC. The chain combines TRBV7-2 with TRBJ2-7; D unclear. The CDR3 loop spans 11 amino acids. Germline V gives CDR1 SGHTA, CDR2 FQGNSA. V lost 2 bases to trimming and J lost 3 bases, with 2 bases between them.

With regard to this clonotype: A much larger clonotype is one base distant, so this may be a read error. The DNA of the CDR3 is TGTGCCAGCAGTGAATCCGGGACTAGCCCCTACGAGCAGTACTTC. It codes for CASSESGTSPYEQYF. The chain has TRBV2 and TRBJ2-7; 9 bases agree with TRBD2. With V trimmed by 2 bases and J by 2 bases, 4 bases remained unmatched. Germline V CDR1 and CDR2: SNHLY, FYNNEI. The CDR3 extends over 15 amino acids.

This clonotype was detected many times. Here the CDR3 reads CSGYGTIGPGANVLTF. DNA for the CDR3: TGCAGCGGTTATGGTACTATCGGTCCTGGGGCCAACGTCCTGACTTTC. V usage is TRBV29-1 and J usage is TRBJ2-6, with D uncertain. V lost 7 bases to trimming and J lost 2 bases, with 18 bases between them. This CDR3 spans 16 amino acids. Germline-derived CDR1 and CDR2 are SQVTM and ANQGSEA.

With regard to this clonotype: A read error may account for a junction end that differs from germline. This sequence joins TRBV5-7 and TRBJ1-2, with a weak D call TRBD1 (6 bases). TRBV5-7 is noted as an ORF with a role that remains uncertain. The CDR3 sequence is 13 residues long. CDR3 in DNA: TGTGCCAGCGGCCCCGGACAGCACTACGGCTACACCTTC. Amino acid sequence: CASGPGQHYGYTF.

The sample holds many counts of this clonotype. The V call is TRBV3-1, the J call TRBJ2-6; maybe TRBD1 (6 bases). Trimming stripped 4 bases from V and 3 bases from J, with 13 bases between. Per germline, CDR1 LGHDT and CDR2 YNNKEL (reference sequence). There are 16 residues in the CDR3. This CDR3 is CASSLVWGLGANVLTF. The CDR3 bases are TGTGCCAGCAGCCTCGTTTGGGGGCTTGGGGCCAACGTCCTGACTTTC.

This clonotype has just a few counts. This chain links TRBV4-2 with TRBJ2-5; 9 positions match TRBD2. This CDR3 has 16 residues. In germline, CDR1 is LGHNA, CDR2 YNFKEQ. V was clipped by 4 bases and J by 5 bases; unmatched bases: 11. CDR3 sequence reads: CASSPPRAGGEETQYF. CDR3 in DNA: TGTGCCAGCAGCCCCCCCCGCGCGGGGGGGGAGGAGACCCAGTACTTC.

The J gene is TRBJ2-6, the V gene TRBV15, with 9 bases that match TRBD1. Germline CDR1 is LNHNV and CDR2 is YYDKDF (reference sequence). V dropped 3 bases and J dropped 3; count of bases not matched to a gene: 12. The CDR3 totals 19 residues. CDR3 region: CATSRTLGTGRFGANVLTF. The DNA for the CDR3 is TGTGCCACCAGCAGGACCCTCGGGACAGGGCGTTTTGGGGCCAACGTCCTGACTTTC.